The entry below describes one TCR beta chain. Its antigen is unidentified. Germline V gives CDR1 ENHRY, CDR2 SYGVKD. The CDR3 loop spans 13 amino acids. V was trimmed by 4 bases and J by 7 bases, leaving 13 bases between them. The data belong to a study of vaccination and CD4 T cells after COVID-19. Oncomine TCR Beta short-read sequencing was applied to DNA from cultured CD4+ T cells. TCRdb re-analysed the PCR reads in MiXCR, keeping a single row per CDR3 protein. The sample lists roughly 10,000 distinct CDR3 sequences, 40% to 45% occurring once. Treatment specified: roughly 11-day PBMC culture with coronavirus spike peptide pools or control peptides (ViraFEST assay).

The rearrangement uses TRBV10-3 and TRBJ1-2; D gene uncertain. This receptor was taken from a human donor who had recovered from COVID-19. The specimen was CD4+ T cells from blood, cultured in vitro. The CDR3, as DNA: TGTGCCATCAGTGGTATACAAGGTGCTGGCTACACCTTC. Protein sequence: CAISGIQGAGYTF.